Here is one T cell receptor (beta chain) with its context. The CDR3 is 15 amino acids. The ends lost 4 bases at V and 4 bases at J; junction bases unmatched: 6. Germline CDR1 SGHRS, CDR2 YFSETQ. The sample is drawn from a study of blood T cell repertoires in COVID-19. As for the study in general: The United States, Italy and Spain were the sources of the acute and convalescent COVID-19 samples. PBMCs, B-cell-depleted T cells, or T cells provided the cDNA or gDNA that made up the material.

Clones were sequenced by immunoSEQ multiplex PCR, and TCRdb holds only the in-frame ones, with some missing. The sample shows under 40,000 clones, approximately 94% of them seen only once. The source material was peripheral blood. This receptor was obtained from a human donor with active COVID-19. The donor label of this sample is uncertain. The genes are TRBV5-1 and TRBJ2-1, with 9 bases that match TRBD2. This chain's CDR3 is CASSEGTSTYNEQFF. CDR3 nucleotide sequence: TGCGCCAGCAGCGAAGGGACTAGCACATACAATGAGCAGTTCTTC.